This T cell receptor (beta chain) is from a study of shared clonotypes between healthy human individuals. This clone was detected only once. What it binds is not known. Study results and limitations: Memory subsets had estimated richness that was generally smaller than that of naive subsets.

Generated by immunoSEQ multiplex PCR, the TCRdb table keeps only in-frame clones and is missing some. Of over 1.4 million clones listed, around 97% are singletons. Trimming removed 2 bases from V and 4 bases from J, with 20 bases in between. Germline CDR1 SGHTA, CDR2 FQGNSA. The CDR3 runs 18 residues. The origin of this receptor is a man aged 25-40 years in good health. The chain is built from TRBV7-2 and TRBJ2-2; D possibly corresponds to TRBD1 (5 bases). The specimen sequenced was naive CD4+ T cells sorted from blood. Subset defined: CD45RA+ positively selected. The chain's CDR3 is CASSLRVGLGRITGELFF. CDR3 DNA sequence: TGTGCCAGCAGCTTAAGAGTGGGGTTGGGGCGTATCACCGGGGAGCTGTTTTTT.